The present T cell receptor beta chain was sequenced within a study of blood T cell repertoires in COVID-19. At the level of the study: Specimens from acute and convalescent COVID-19 originated in the United States, Italy and Spain. Sample material is recorded as cDNA or gDNA derived from T cells, B-cell-depleted T cells, or PBMCs.

TCRdb's table, derived via immunoSEQ multiplex PCR, lists solely in-frame clones and lacks some. The table records around 280,000 clones, almost 90% of them present only once. Germline trimming cut 0 bases from V and 12 bases from J; bases unmatched to any gene: 14. Germline V CDR1 and CDR2: SGHDT, YYEEEE. This CDR3 is 16 amino acids long. The origin of this receptor is a woman aged 18-30 years with acute COVID-19. This sequence joins TRBV5-6 and TRBJ1-4, with TRBD1 matching over 7 bases. Sequenced material: PBMCs or T cells enriched from blood (not recorded which). CDR3 loop: CASSLALTDRRSELFF. DNA of the CDR3: TGTGCCAGCAGCTTGGCCTTAACGGACAGGCGATCAGAACTGTTTTTT.